This T cell receptor (beta chain) derives from a study of molecular identifiers for immune sequencing clone quantification. Study results and caveats: Clones with over 20 RNA copies captured over 99% of effector molecules but under 1% of naive ones. Spiked TCR RNA from one Jurkat cell reportedly showed up when mixed among more than 900,000 naive cells.

With listed TCR primers and previously described methods, bulk TCR libraries were prepared. TCRdb redid the calling of the PCR reads with MiXCR, one entry per CDR3 protein. The profile covers about 320,000 distinct CDR3 sequences, with about 22% appearing a single time and roughly 0.8% taken by the ten largest. With respect to this clonotype: Its antigen is unidentified.

Naive CD8 T cell sorting was performed on the CD8+CD4-CCR7+CD45RA+ phenotype. Looked up from germline, CDR1 is MNHEY and CDR2 is SMNVEV (reference sequence). Trimming cost V 3 bases and J 3 bases, with 16 bases left between them. The CDR3 runs 16 residues. The chain carries TRBV27 and TRBJ2-3; D uncertain. The sequence was collected from a human donor in good health. Some libraries in this study had Jurkat cell RNA spiked in. The sequencing input was naive CD8+ T cells from blood, with Jurkat cell RNA spiked in. The subset denotes: FACS-sorted CD8+CD4-CCR7+CD45RA+ naive T cells. CDR3 sequence reads: CASSLRPLSATDTQYF. The CDR3 DNA follows: TGTGCCAGCAGTTTGAGGCCCCTATCGGCAACAGATACGCAGTATTTT.